This T cell receptor beta chain was identified in a study of T cell responses to AZD1222 COVID-19 vaccine. The wider study: It was second doses at about 4 or about 12 weeks that were pooled.

Concerning this clone itself: Its antigen is unknown.

The CDR3 runs 12 residues. Germline lookup yields CDR1 MDHEN and CDR2 SYDVKM. Between the trimmed V and J ends, which lost 8 bases and 8 bases, there was a span of 12 bases. The method was immunoSEQ multiplex PCR; TCRdb's version includes in-frame clones alone and lacks a portion of them. Here the sample spans about 140,000 clones, approximately 90% being singletons. Regarding the study as a whole: Possibly, clonal diversity was underestimated; donors were largely white British and included more females. The breadth and depth of Spike-specific TCRs increased once two AZD1222 doses had been given. After the peak T cell response, and only then, were repertoires sampled.

The receptor was derived from an adult in good health. Sequencing used peripheral blood, obtained on day 0 of AZD1222 vaccination. V usage is TRBV28 and J usage is TRBJ1-4, with TRBD1 as a possible D gene (5 bases). The CDR3: CASGHLREKLFF. In DNA form, the CDR3 reads TGTGCCAGCGGACATCTAAGGGAAAAACTGTTTTTT.